This T cell receptor beta chain came from a study of blood T cell repertoires in COVID-19. The data were produced by immunoSEQ multiplex PCR, yet TCRdb's version contains in-frame clones alone and is incomplete. Among about 190,000 clones listed, about 90% were seen once. CDR1 and CDR2 from the germline V gene are SGHRS and YFSETQ. This CDR3 has 15 residues. Trimming removed 1 base from V and 2 bases from J, with 12 bases in between. Sequenced sample: peripheral blood. The TCR originated in a man aged 18 to 30 with active or convalescent COVID-19. J is TRBJ1-1 and V is TRBV5-1; no firm D call. The CDR3 region is CASSLSGNPNTEAFF. The CDR3 DNA reads as TGCGCCAGCAGCTTGTCGGGGAATCCTAACACTGAAGCTTTCTTT.